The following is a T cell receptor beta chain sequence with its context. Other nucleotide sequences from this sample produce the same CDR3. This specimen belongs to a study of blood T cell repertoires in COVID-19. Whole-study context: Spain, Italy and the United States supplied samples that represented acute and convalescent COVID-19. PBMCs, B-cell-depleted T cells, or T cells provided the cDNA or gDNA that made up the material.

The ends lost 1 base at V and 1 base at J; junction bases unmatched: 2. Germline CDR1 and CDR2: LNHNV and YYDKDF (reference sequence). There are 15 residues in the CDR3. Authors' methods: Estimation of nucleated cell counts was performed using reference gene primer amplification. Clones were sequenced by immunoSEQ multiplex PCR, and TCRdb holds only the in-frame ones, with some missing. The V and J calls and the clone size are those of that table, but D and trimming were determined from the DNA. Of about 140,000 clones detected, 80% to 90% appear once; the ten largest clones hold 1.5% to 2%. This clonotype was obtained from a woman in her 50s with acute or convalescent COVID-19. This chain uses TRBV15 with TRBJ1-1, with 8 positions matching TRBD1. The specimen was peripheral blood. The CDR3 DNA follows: TGTGCCACCAGCAGAGGGGGGACAGGGAACACTGAAGCTTTCTTT. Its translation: CATSRGGTGNTEAFF. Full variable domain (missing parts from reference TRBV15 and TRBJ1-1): DAMVIQNPRYQVTQFGKPVTLSCSQTLNHNVMYWYQQKSSQAPKLLFHYYDKDFNNEADTPDNFQSRRPNTSFCFLDIRSPGLGDTAMYLCATSRGGTGNTEAFFGQGTRLTVV.